What follows are 29 T cell receptor beta chains derived from one specimen sequenced in a study of shared clonotypes between healthy human individuals. Here immunoSEQ multiplex PCR was the method, and the copy in TCRdb shows in-frame clones only, minus some. The repertoire has some 1,900,000 clones, about 95% of them found once; the top ten carry under 1.5%. CD45RO-negative, CCR7-positively selected cells formed the naive CD8 fraction, excluding terminally differentiated effector memory CD45RA+ cells. Source material: naive CD8+ T cells sorted from blood. These receptor sequences come from a man between 18 and 35 years old in good health.

J is TRBJ2-7 and V is TRBV4-1; the match to TRBD2 covers 9 bases. This CDR3 spans 14 amino acids. Per the germline V gene, CDR1 is MGHRA and CDR2 is YSYEKL. The trim removed 1 base at V and 3 bases at J, leaving 1 base unmatched. CDR3 amino acids: CASSQGAGGYEQYF. The CDR3 DNA is TGCGCCAGCAGCCAAGGAGCGGGGGGCTACGAGCAGTACTTC.

V gene TRBV7-6 combines with J gene TRBJ1-2, with 7 bases identical to TRBD1. This CDR3 has 17 residues. The V and J ends lost 0 bases and 4 bases, in that order; junction bases with no gene match: 11. CDR1 and CDR2 (germline): SGHVS, FNYEAQ. This chain's CDR3 is CASSLAPSDRDLYGYTF. The CDR3 DNA reads TGTGCCAGCAGCTTAGCGCCCTCCGACAGGGATCTCTATGGCTACACCTTC.

The chain combines TRBV7-9 with TRBJ1-2, with D possibly matching TRBD1 (5 bases). In germline, CDR1 is SEHNR, CDR2 FQNEAQ (reference sequence). V was cut by 5 bases and J by 8 bases, with 15 bases left in between. This CDR3 contains 13 residues. As DNA, the CDR3 is TGTGCCAGCAGCGCAAGCCGGGACCGCGGCTACACCTTC. It is translated as CASSASRDRGYTF.

This chain uses TRBV29-1 with TRBJ1-4, with 9 nucleotides matching TRBD1. V lost 4 bases to trimming and J lost 3 bases; unmatched junction nucleotides: 6. CDR1 is SQVTM, CDR2 ANQGSEA, per germline. The CDR3 length is 15 residues. The CDR3 spells CSVGGDREPNEKLFF. CDR3 nucleotides: TGCAGCGTTGGGGGGGACAGGGAGCCTAATGAAAAACTGTTTTTT.

In this sample, this clone turned up once. This chain uses TRBV5-6 with TRBJ2-5, with 7 bases matching TRBD2. CDR3 size: 13 residues. Germline values: CDR1 SGHDT, CDR2 YYEEEE. Trimming took 2 bases from V and 3 from J; bases not matched to a gene: 1. For the CDR3, the DNA is TGTGCCAGCAGCTTCGGGGGGAAAGAGACCCAGTACTTC. Translating gives CASSFGGKETQYF. Looking up the rest from reference TRBV5-6 and TRBJ2-5 gives the full variable domain: DAGVTQSPTHLIKTRGQQVTLRCSPKSGHDTVSWYQQALGQGPQFIFQYYEEEERQRGNFPDRFSGHQFPNYSSELNVNALLLGDSALYLCASSFGGKETQYFGPGTRLLVL.

This clone has only a few counts. The V gene is TRBV9, the J gene TRBJ2-7, with 8 bases lining up with TRBD2. This CDR3 is 15 amino acids long. V shed 0 bases and J 3 bases; nucleotides not matched to a gene: 5. Germline V gives CDR1 SGDLS, CDR2 YYNGEE. CDR3: CASSVEDGGVYEQYF. CDR3 coding DNA: TGTGCCAGCAGCGTAGAGGACGGGGGGGTCTACGAGCAGTACTTC.

The V gene is TRBV7-9, the J gene TRBJ2-3, with D possibly matching TRBD2 (6 bases). CDR3 length: 15 residues. Germline loops: CDR1 SEHNR, CDR2 FQNEAQ (reference sequence). Trimming cost V 0 bases and J 5 bases, with 12 bases left between them. CDR3 nucleotides: TGTGCCAGCAGCTTAGCCGCGGGAAGACAAGATACGCAGTATTTT. This codes for CASSLAAGRQDTQYF.

This clone was counted a few times. The chain links TRBV7-9 to TRBJ1-1; D unclear. The CDR3 spans 11 residues. Germline V gene sequence: CDR1 SEHNR, CDR2 FQNEAQ (reference sequence). The V end was cut by 8 bases, the J end by 3 bases, with 7 bases between. The CDR3 loop reads CASRLDTEAFF. The CDR3 DNA follows: TGTGCCAGCCGTTTAGACACTGAAGCTTTCTTT.

The chain employs TRBV7-2 and TRBJ2-5; 11 nucleotides line up with TRBD2. This CDR3 region has 19 residues. Germline CDR1 and CDR2: SGHTA and FQGNSA. V lost 1 base to trimming and J lost 5 bases; unmatched junction nucleotides: 15. This CDR3 is CASSLGLAGGIRFTETQYF. Here the CDR3 DNA reads TGTGCCAGCAGCTTAGGGCTAGCGGGAGGAATTAGATTTACGGAGACCCAGTACTTC.

The chain's CDR3 is CASSSGTYNEKLFF. In nucleotides, the CDR3 is TGCGCCAGCAGTTCAGGGACCTATAATGAAAAACTGTTTTTT. The chain couples TRBV10-2 to TRBJ1-4, with a tentative D call TRBD1 (5 bases). The length of the CDR3 is 14 residues. Trimming removed 5 bases at V and 4 bases at J, with 11 bases between. Germline-derived CDR1 and CDR2 are WSHSY and SAAADI.

The rearrangement joins TRBV4-3 to TRBJ1-2; D is unclear. The CDR3 contains 15 residues. From germline, CDR1 is LGHNA and CDR2 YSLEER. Trimming shortened V by 2 bases and J by 3 bases, and 13 bases separated the two germline ends. This CDR3 is CASSQIGSLDYGYTF. The DNA for the CDR3 is TGCGCCAGCAGCCAAATAGGGAGTTTAGACTATGGCTACACCTTC.

The gene calls are TRBV15 and TRBJ2-7; D uncertain. CDR1 is LNHNV, CDR2 YYDKDF, per germline (reference sequence). V gave up 3 bases and J gave up 6 bases, with 18 bases separating them. The CDR3 runs 15 residues. The CDR3 DNA reads TGTGCCACCAGCAGCGTCTATGATCCCTTCGGCGAGCAGTACTTC. This codes for CATSSVYDPFGEQYF.

CDR3 protein: CASSPGLNNEQFF. Written as DNA, the CDR3 is TGTGCCAGCAGCCCGGGCCTAAACAATGAGCAGTTCTTC. This sequence joins TRBV5-6 and TRBJ2-1; D is uncertain. The CDR3 sequence is 13 residues long. The germline V and J ends were trimmed by 4 bases and 5 bases, with 10 bases remaining between them. Germline CDR1 SGHDT, CDR2 YYEEEE.

The V call is TRBV27, the J call TRBJ2-2; no clear D gene. CDR3 length: 15 residues. The germline V gene has CDR1 MNHEY and CDR2 SMNVEV (reference sequence). Trimming removed 5 bases at V and 1 base at J, with 11 bases between. CDR3: CASSNRAGNTGELFF. The CDR3 region has the DNA TGTGCCAGCAGTAACCGCGCCGGGAACACCGGGGAGCTGTTTTTT.

Regarding this clone: Different DNA sequences within this sample yield the same CDR3. The CDR3 sequence is CASSPGGNEQFF. Written as DNA, the CDR3 is TGTGCCAGCAGCCCCGGGGGTAATGAGCAGTTCTTC. J is TRBJ2-1 and V is TRBV5-6; maybe TRBD2 (6 bases). Germline V gene data show CDR1 as SGHDT and CDR2 as YYEEEE. The CDR3 is made up of 12 amino acids. Trimming removed 4 bases from V and 7 bases from J, with 9 bases in between.

Comments on this clone: The identical CDR3 is also encoded by other nucleotide sequences in the sample. The rearrangement links TRBV5-6 to TRBJ2-7; D is undetermined. Trimming took off 0 bases at V and 7 bases at J, with 8 bases between the two ends. This CDR3 contains 12 residues. CDR1 SGHDT and CDR2 YYEEEE come from the germline V gene. The CDR3 here is CASSLGAREQYF. CDR3 coding DNA: TGTGCCAGCAGCTTGGGAGCTAGAGAGCAGTACTTC.

J is TRBJ1-4 and V is TRBV7-9; D is perhaps TRBD1 (5 bases). This CDR3 contains 15 residues. Between the trimmed V and J ends, which lost 5 bases and 5 bases, there was a span of 15 bases. The germline V gene has CDR1 SEHNR and CDR2 FQNEAQ (reference sequence). CDR3 protein: CASSHPGRSNEKLFF. In nucleotides, the CDR3 is TGTGCCAGCAGCCATCCAGGGAGGTCGAATGAAAAACTGTTTTTT.

In the case of this clone: A junction boundary mismatches the germline segment, possibly from a read error. This chain uses TRBV7-7 with TRBJ2-1, with 7 bases fitting TRBD2. The length of the CDR3 is 15 residues. Per germline, CDR1 SSHAT and CDR2 FNYEAQ (reference sequence). CDR3 in DNA: TGTGCTAGCAGCATTAGACTAGCAAGGCGTTATGAGCAGTTCTTC. Its protein is CASSIRLARRYEQFF.

The genes are TRBV7-9 and TRBJ2-7, with D perhaps matching TRBD1 or TRBD2 (5 bases each). V was pared by 1 base and J by 1 base, with 11 bases between. The CDR3 totals 15 residues. The germline CDR1 and CDR2 sequences are SEHNR and FQNEAQ (reference sequence). The CDR3: CASSLGRGESYEQYF. The CDR3 nucleotides are TGTGCCAGCAGCTTAGGACGAGGGGAATCCTACGAGCAGTACTTC.

V is TRBV23-1 and J is TRBJ2-7; D tentatively reads TRBD1 or TRBD2 (5 bases each). TRBV23-1 is treated as an ORF (open reading frame) with a function not yet certain. V was pared by 0 bases and J by 1 base, with 25 bases between. This CDR3 has 20 amino acids. Here the CDR3 DNA reads TGCGCCAGCAGTCAATCTAGTAAGGGGTCCGGCCGGGACGGATCCTACGAGCAGTACTTC. The encoded protein is CASSQSSKGSGRDGSYEQYF.

The genes are TRBV2 and TRBJ2-3; possibly TRBD1 or TRBD2 for D (6 bases each). This CDR3 region has 15 residues. The V end was cut by 6 bases, the J end by 3 bases, with 16 bases between. CDR1 and CDR2 from the germline V gene are SNHLY and FYNNEI. In nucleotides, the CDR3 is TGTGCCAGCAGGGGGGGCGGCGGAAGGACAGATACGCAGTATTTT. Translated, it gives CASRGGGGRTDTQYF.

The chain employs TRBV29-1 and TRBJ2-7; unclear D gene. The CDR3 sequence is 13 residues long. Germline assignment: CDR1 SQVTM and CDR2 ANQGSEA. V was trimmed by 0 bases and J by 2 bases, leaving 8 bases between them. This chain's CDR3 is CSVEDPPTYEQYF. The DNA of the CDR3 is TGCAGCGTTGAAGATCCGCCCACCTACGAGCAGTACTTC.

The genes are TRBV5-6 and TRBJ2-7; D is perhaps TRBD2 (5 bases). V was clipped by 4 bases and J by 1 base, with 12 bases between them. Germline-derived CDR1 and CDR2 are SGHDT and YYEEEE. The CDR3 spans 14 residues. CDR3 coding DNA: TGTGCCAGCAGCCCGGAGGACCGGTCCTACGAGCAGTACTTC. Translation: CASSPEDRSYEQYF.

The chain uses TRBV5-6 and TRBJ2-3; D perhaps matches TRBD2 (6 bases). Germline-derived CDR1 and CDR2 are SGHDT and YYEEEE. This CDR3 contains 12 residues. Trimming shortened V by 4 bases and J by 9 bases, and 12 bases separated the two germline ends. In DNA form, the CDR3 reads TGTGCCAGCAGCCCGACGGGACTCACGCAGTATTTT. The encoded protein is CASSPTGLTQYF.

The chain uses TRBV6-1 and TRBJ1-2; D possibly corresponds to TRBD1 (5 bases). Trimming pared 0 bases from V and 4 bases from J, leaving 9 bases between. Germline V gene data show CDR1 as MNHNS and CDR2 as SASEGT. CDR3 size: 14 residues. CDR3 DNA sequence: TGTGCCAGCAGTGAAGCGCGTGGGGGCTATGGCTACACCTTC. Translated, it gives CASSEARGGYGYTF.

Points on this clone: The sample carries other DNA sequences with the same CDR3. The chain couples TRBV4-1 to TRBJ2-7; 7 nucleotides match TRBD1. The ends lost 2 bases at V and 3 bases at J; junction bases unmatched: 4. Per the germline V gene, CDR1 is MGHRA and CDR2 is YSYEKL. There are 14 residues in the CDR3. CDR3 loop: CASSQIQGDYEQYF. As DNA, the CDR3 is TGCGCCAGCAGCCAAATCCAGGGGGACTACGAGCAGTACTTC.

The chain joins TRBV6-6 to TRBJ2-1, with 7 nucleotides matching TRBD2. This CDR3 comprises 15 residues. The V and J ends lost 1 base and 10 bases, in that order; junction bases with no gene match: 10. CDR1 MNHNY and CDR2 SVGAGI come from the germline V gene (reference sequence). This chain's CDR3 is CASSYYGGGRGEQFF. The CDR3 nucleotides are TGTGCCAGCAGTTACTACGGCGGGGGAAGGGGAGAGCAGTTCTTC.

The genes are TRBV27 and TRBJ2-2, with 12 bases identical to TRBD1. The CDR3 length is 16 residues. J lost 6 bases, V lost 7 bases, and 9 bases had no gene match. Germline CDR1 MNHEY, CDR2 SMNVEV (reference sequence). The CDR3 protein is CASTPGTGGLPGELFF. CDR3 DNA: TGTGCCAGCACCCCCGGGACAGGGGGCCTCCCCGGGGAGCTGTTTTTT.

The chain has TRBV4-3 and TRBJ1-2; D is ambiguous. CDR1 is LGHNA, CDR2 YSLEER, per germline. Trimming shortened V by 0 bases and J by 0 bases, and 11 bases separated the two germline ends. CDR3 length: 16 amino acids. The CDR3 here is CASSQDWYSANYGYTF. The CDR3 DNA reads as TGCGCCAGCAGCCAAGATTGGTACAGTGCTAACTATGGCTACACCTTC.